The clone carrying this TCR beta chain was seen a single time. This entry comes from a study of technical replicates of blood from a few donors. Sequenced by immunoSEQ multiplex PCR; TCRdb stores in-frame clones only, minus some. The sample shows about 66,000 clones, less than 98% of them seen only once. CDR1 is MRHNA and CDR2 is SNTAGT in the germline V gene. This CDR3 spans 14 amino acids. V was clipped by 0 bases and J by 3 bases; unmatched bases: 0. The sequence derives from a human donor in good health. The chain uses TRBV6-4 and TRBJ2-3; TRBD2 matches at 7 bases. The sample comprised T cells isolated from PBMCs. CDR3 sequence: CASSDSRETDTQYF. The CDR3 region has the DNA TGTGCCAGCAGTGACTCGCGGGAGACAGATACGCAGTATTTT.